The 21 T cell receptor beta chains listed next were all sequenced from one sample in a study of radiation and T cells in renal cell carcinoma. Libraries were prepared by immunoSEQ multiplex PCR; TCRdb keeps only in-frame clonotypes and omits some of them. The sample contains some 75,000 clones, more than 75% of which appear only once. Time point in this sample: blood 2 weeks post-SBRT. Treatment indicated: 15 Gy SBRT to primary tumor, nephrectomy 4 weeks later. This specimen was blood, taken from a patient whose treatment included radiotherapy and nephrectomy. These receptors originate from a man aged 60-69 years with renal cell carcinoma.

This clone appeared a single time. The chain employs TRBV30 and TRBJ2-1; 10 bases are shared with TRBD2. With 0 bases clipped from V and 5 bases from J, the junction kept 7 bases outside the gene matches. The CDR3 is made up of 16 amino acids. Germline V gene sequence: CDR1 GTSNPN, CDR2 SVGIG (reference sequence). The DNA of the CDR3 is TGTGCCTGGAGTGTTTTAACTAGCGGGATAGACAATGAGCAGTTCTTC. Its protein is CAWSVLTSGIDNEQFF.

The J gene is TRBJ2-1, the V gene TRBV5-1; 8 bases are a match to TRBD2. V lost 4 bases to trimming and J lost 3 bases; unmatched junction nucleotides: 6. Germline assignment: CDR1 SGHRS and CDR2 YFSETQ. This CDR3 is built from 15 residues. In DNA, the CDR3 is TGCGCCAGCAGCCTCTCTAGCGGGTACTACAATGAGCAGTTCTTC. Encoded protein: CASSLSSGYYNEQFF.

This clone appeared a single time. The chain couples TRBV25-1 to TRBJ2-5; D may be TRBD2 (7 bases). The CDR3 spans 14 residues. Per the germline V gene, CDR1 is MGHDK and CDR2 is SYGVNS. V was shortened by 5 bases and J by 4 bases, with 14 bases between the two germline ends. CDR3 nucleotide sequence: TGTGCCAGCAGTCGGGCGGGGGCCCGAGAGACCCAGTACTTC. Amino acid sequence: CASSRAGARETQYF.

In DNA, the CDR3 is TGTGCCAGCAGCACTAGCCAGGGACTAGCGAACCTCTACGAGCAGTACTTC. Encoded protein: CASSTSQGLANLYEQYF. V gene TRBV13 combines with J gene TRBJ2-7; 10 positions agree with TRBD2. CDR3 size: 17 residues. The J segment lost 3 bases and the V segment lost 5 bases, leaving 13 bases of the junction unmatched. The germline V gene has CDR1 PRHDT and CDR2 FYEKMQ (reference sequence).

This chain connects TRBV6-5 to TRBJ2-5, with TRBD2 as a possible D gene (6 bases). V shed 4 bases and J shed 0 bases, with 9 bases lying between them. The length of the CDR3 is 14 residues. CDR1 is MNHEY and CDR2 is SVGAGI in the germline V gene. In nucleotides, the CDR3 is TGTGCCAGCAGTTTCGGGGGAAACCAAGAGACCCAGTACTTC. This codes for CASSFGGNQETQYF.

V and J are TRBV2 and TRBJ2-3, with 8 bases lining up with TRBD2. The CDR3 has 15 amino acids. CDR1 is SNHLY, CDR2 FYNNEI, per germline. Losses at the gene ends were 6 bases for V and 4 bases for J; bases not matched to a gene: 9. The CDR3 protein is CASRGLASGPDTQYF. In DNA form, the CDR3 reads TGTGCCAGCAGAGGACTAGCTTCTGGGCCAGATACGCAGTATTTT.

This chain connects TRBV27 to TRBJ2-3, with D unresolved. V lost 3 bases to trimming and J lost 4 bases, with 14 bases between them. The CDR3 is 15 residues long. Germline CDR1 and CDR2: MNHEY and SMNVEV (reference sequence). The DNA for the CDR3 is TGTGCCAGCAGTTTGGGATCGGCAGATGCAGATACGCAGTATTTT. Translated: CASSLGSADADTQYF.

This clone was recorded a few times. V usage is TRBV19 and J usage is TRBJ1-5; 8 positions agree with TRBD1. The junction had 7 bases not matched to a gene; V was cut back by 6 bases and J by 3 bases. The CDR3 contains 15 residues. Germline assignment: CDR1 LNHDA and CDR2 SQIVND (reference sequence). DNA of the CDR3: TGTGCCAGTAGCCCTGACAGGGGCTTCAATCAGCCCCAGCATTTT. The encoded protein is CASSPDRGFNQPQHF.

J is TRBJ2-2 and V is TRBV5-4; 10 bases are a match to TRBD2. V lost 0 bases, J lost 4 bases, and 6 bases stayed unmatched. This CDR3 comprises 17 residues. Germline V lookup: CDR1 SGHNT, CDR2 YYREEE (reference sequence). The CDR3 protein is CASSLVLAGVGTGELFF. CDR3 coding DNA: TGTGCCAGCAGCTTGGTCCTAGCGGGAGTAGGCACCGGGGAGCTGTTTTTT.

The rearrangement links TRBV9 to TRBJ2-3; no clear D gene. CDR1 and CDR2 from the germline V gene are SGDLS and YYNGEE. Trimming shortened V by 4 bases and J by 4 bases, and 16 bases separated the two germline ends. The CDR3 runs 15 residues. CDR3 in amino acids: CASSTSYVASDTQYF. The CDR3 DNA reads as TGTGCCAGCAGCACAAGCTACGTAGCATCAGATACGCAGTATTTT.

V is TRBV10-3 and J is TRBJ1-3, with a tentative D call TRBD1 (5 bases). Germline V gene sequence: CDR1 ENHRY, CDR2 SYGVKD. Trimming removed 3 bases from V and 0 bases from J, with 12 bases in between. The CDR3 spans 16 residues. CDR3 sequence (DNA): TGTGCCATCAGTGACTCAGACAGAACCTCTGGAAACACCATATATTTT. This sequence encodes CAISDSDRTSGNTIYF.

The gene calls are TRBV7-2 and TRBJ2-4, with 7 bases identical to TRBD1. V trimming: 0 bases; J trimming: 6 bases; junction bases outside the gene matches: 2. Germline V gives CDR1 SGHTA, CDR2 FQGNSA. The CDR3 is 14 amino acids. The CDR3 region is CASSLATGRNIQYF. CDR3 nucleotide sequence: TGTGCCAGCAGCTTAGCGACAGGGAGAAACATTCAGTACTTC.

The chain recombines TRBV7-9 with TRBJ2-7; the D gene is possibly TRBD2 (6 bases). The CDR3 covers 12 residues. Germline CDR1 reads SEHNR; CDR2 reads FQNEAQ (reference sequence). V lost 3 bases and J 3 bases, leaving 6 bases between the germline ends. DNA of the CDR3: TGTGCCAGCAGCTTTAGCGGCTACGAGCAGTACTTC. Translating it yields CASSFSGYEQYF.

V and J are TRBV6-5 and TRBJ2-3; no clear D. The CDR3 length is 11 residues. Germline values: CDR1 MNHEY, CDR2 SVGAGI. The V end was cut by 10 bases, the J end by 5 bases, with 10 bases between. CDR3 in DNA: TGTGCCACCCCGTACATAGATACGCAGTATTTT. It codes for CATPYIDTQYF.

J is TRBJ2-3 and V is TRBV21-1; TRBD2 is taken as the D call from the table, unchecked against the DNA. TRBV21-1 is an annotated pseudogene. The CDR3 runs to 20 residues. As DNA, the CDR3 is TGTGCCAGCAGCATAACGAGGGCGGGAGAGAGGATTAATTGGCGGGATACGCAGTATTTT. Its translation is CASSITRAGERINWRDTQYF.

V gene TRBV7-8 combines with J gene TRBJ2-5; D remains ambiguous. Near its end, the DNA agrees better with TRBJ2-7, so the J call may be wrong. The germline gives CDR1 SGHVS, CDR2 FQNEAQ. This CDR3 is 11 amino acids long. Here the CDR3 reads CASSSVYEQYF. CDR3 DNA: TGTGCCAGCAGCTCGGTCTACGAGCAGTACTTC.

The chain recombines TRBV27 with TRBJ2-3, with 16 bases fitting TRBD2. The germline V gene has CDR1 MNHEY and CDR2 SMNVEV (reference sequence). This CDR3 is 16 amino acids long. Trimming cost V 5 bases and J 8 bases; bases outside gene matches: 7. CDR3 loop: CASSKGLAGGVGTQYF. DNA of the CDR3: TGTGCCAGCAGTAAGGGACTAGCGGGAGGGGTTGGTACGCAGTATTTT.

J is TRBJ2-3 and V is TRBV25-1; TRBD2 matches 10 bases. Germline V CDR1 and CDR2: MGHDK, SYGVNS. CDR3 size: 17 residues. V dropped 4 bases and J dropped 3; count of bases not matched to a gene: 10. The CDR3 reads CASSARGLAPLTDTQYF. Here the CDR3 DNA reads TGTGCCAGCAGTGCGAGGGGACTAGCGCCATTAACAGATACGCAGTATTTT.

In this sample, this clone turned up once. J is TRBJ2-7 and V is TRBV6-1; the D gene is possibly TRBD1 (6 bases). This CDR3 has 12 amino acids. The V gene's germline CDR1 is MNHNS and CDR2 SASEGT. Trimming stripped 4 bases from V and 4 bases from J, with 8 bases between. The CDR3, as DNA: TGTGCCAGCAGTGCCCAGGGGTACGAGCAGTACTTC. It is translated as CASSAQGYEQYF.

This clone was seen just once. This chain links TRBV6-9 with TRBJ1-5, with D unresolved. This CDR3 region has 12 residues. Germline values: CDR1 MNHGY, CDR2 SVAAGI. V was trimmed by 5 bases and J by 3 bases, leaving 5 bases between them. The CDR3 loop reads CASSRSNQPQHF. CDR3 coding DNA: TGTGCCAGCAGTAGGTCCAATCAGCCCCAGCATTTT.

J is TRBJ2-5 and V is TRBV11-2, with a tentative D call TRBD2 (6 bases). This CDR3 is 17 amino acids long. Trimming shortened V by 6 bases and J by 2 bases, and 22 bases separated the two germline ends. Per germline, CDR1 SGHAT and CDR2 FQNNGV. The CDR3 protein is CASSPQGLGHAQETQYF. The CDR3 region has the DNA TGTGCCAGCAGTCCCCAGGGACTCGGGCACGCTCAAGAGACCCAGTACTTC.